The sequence of this T cell receptor (beta chain) was determined in a study of blood T cell repertoires in COVID-19. The overall study: T cells, B-cell-depleted T cells, or PBMCs provided the cDNA or gDNA that served as material.

TCRdb's table, derived via immunoSEQ multiplex PCR, lists solely in-frame clones and lacks some. The sample carries around 140,000 clones, over 70% recorded once. With 3 bases removed from V and 0 bases from J, the gap between germline ends came to 12 bases. Germline CDR1 LNHDA, CDR2 SQIVND (reference sequence). The length of the CDR3 is 15 residues. This TCR derives from a man older than 75 with acute or convalescent COVID-19. Source material: peripheral blood. The chain couples TRBV19 to TRBJ2-7; weak D call: TRBD1 (6 bases). The CDR3 sequence is CASSMDRMGSYEQYF. The CDR3 bases are TGTGCCAGTAGTATGGACAGAATGGGCTCCTACGAGCAGTACTTC.